This T cell receptor (beta chain) was captured in a study of regulatory T cells in long-lasting Graves disease. About the study: Persistence in Graves' disease denoted antithyroid drug use beyond 5 years alongside positive TSH receptor antibodies.

The study's findings and limits: With persistent disease, TRBV28, TRBJ1-2 and TRBJ2-5 were the favored segments. Among persistent patients, a larger number of public clonotypes were shared (roughly 2,900) than among newly diagnosed patients (about 970).

Time point indicated: persistent/refractory GD, antithyroid drugs over 5 years with positive TRAb. PBMC-extracted RNA yielded the TCR library. The authors drew 7 to 10 milliliters of peripheral blood into EDTA tubes. The TCR beta library used iRepertoire HTBI primers with Arm-PCR amplification of CDR3. TCRdb reprocessed the multiplex PCR reads via MiXCR and lists one record per CDR3 protein. The sample has 400,000 to 450,000 distinct CDR3 sequences, 23% seen once. This clonotype has more than one count but fewer than ten. What it binds is unknown. The CDR3 has 17 amino acids. Trimming shortened V by 5 bases and J by 6 bases, and 26 bases separated the two germline ends. Per germline, CDR1 MNHEY and CDR2 SMNVEV (reference sequence).

The sample in question was peripheral blood mononuclear cells (PBMCs), obtained when the disease was refractory, from a patient treated with antithyroid drugs. The rearrangement joins TRBV27 to TRBJ2-7, with D possibly TRBD2 on 5 matching bases. This clonotype was sampled from a female donor with Graves disease. As DNA, the CDR3 is TGTGCCAGCAGTCAAGACCCCCCGGGATTGATAATGGGCGAGCAGTACTTC. Its translation: CASSQDPPGLIMGEQYF.